Included here is one T cell receptor (beta chain) sequence, with context. As yet, its antigen is unknown. The data belong to a study of cytomegalovirus exposure and HLA in healthy donors. Study findings and constraints: Investigators reported around 150 TCR beta chains as tied to cytomegalovirus. Most TCR sequences were seen very rarely across donors, but some public TCRs occurred in many.

The study drew the donors from its roughly 120-subject validation cohort, separate from the approximately 700-subject first cohort. Germline CDR1 is SGDLS and CDR2 is YYNGEE. The CDR3 contains 16 residues. Germline trimming cut 0 bases from V and 5 bases from J; bases unmatched to any gene: 9. Sequencing used immunoSEQ multiplex PCR; TCRdb keeps in-frame clones, though not all of them. The table has around 180,000 clones, roughly 86% seen once. The chain carries TRBV9 and TRBJ2-5; 8 bases map to TRBD2. Sequenced: PBMCs. The receptor was isolated from a woman younger than 30 in good health and CMV-seronegative. DNA of the CDR3: TGTGCCAGCAGCGTAGGTGTGGGACTAGGGGCGGAGACCCAGTACTTC. It is translated as CASSVGVGLGAETQYF.